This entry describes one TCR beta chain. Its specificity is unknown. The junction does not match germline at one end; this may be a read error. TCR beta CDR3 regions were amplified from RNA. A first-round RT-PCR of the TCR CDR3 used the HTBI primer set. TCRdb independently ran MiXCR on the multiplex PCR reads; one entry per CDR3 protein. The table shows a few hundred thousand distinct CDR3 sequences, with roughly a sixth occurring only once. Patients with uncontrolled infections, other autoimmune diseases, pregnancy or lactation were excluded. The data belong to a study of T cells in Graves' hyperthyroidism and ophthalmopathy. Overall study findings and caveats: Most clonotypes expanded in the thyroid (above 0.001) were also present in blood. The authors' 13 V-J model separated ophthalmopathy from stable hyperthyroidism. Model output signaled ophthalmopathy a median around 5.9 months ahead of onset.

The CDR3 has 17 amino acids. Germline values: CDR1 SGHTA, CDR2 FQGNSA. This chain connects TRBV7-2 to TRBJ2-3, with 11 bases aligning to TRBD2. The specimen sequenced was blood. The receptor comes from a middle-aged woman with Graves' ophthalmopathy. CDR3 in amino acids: CAGSLRGLAGTRDTQYF. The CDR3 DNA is TGTGCCGGCAGCTTACGTGGACTAGCGGGCACACGCGATACGCAGTATTTT.